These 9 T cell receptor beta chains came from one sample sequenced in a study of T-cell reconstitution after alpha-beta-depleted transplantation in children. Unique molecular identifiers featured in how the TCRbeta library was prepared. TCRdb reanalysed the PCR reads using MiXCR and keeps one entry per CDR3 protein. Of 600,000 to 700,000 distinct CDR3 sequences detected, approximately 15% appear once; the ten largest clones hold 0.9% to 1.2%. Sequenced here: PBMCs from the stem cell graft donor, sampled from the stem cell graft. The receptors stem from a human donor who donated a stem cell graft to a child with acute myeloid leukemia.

CDR3 amino acids: CASSSPQGYTEAFF. DNA for the CDR3: TGTGCCAGCAGCTCGCCACAGGGGTACACTGAAGCTTTCTTT. This chain joins TRBV21-1 and TRBJ1-1; the table calls TRBD1, which could not be checked here. TRBV21-1 is a pseudogene locus. This CDR3 has 14 amino acids.

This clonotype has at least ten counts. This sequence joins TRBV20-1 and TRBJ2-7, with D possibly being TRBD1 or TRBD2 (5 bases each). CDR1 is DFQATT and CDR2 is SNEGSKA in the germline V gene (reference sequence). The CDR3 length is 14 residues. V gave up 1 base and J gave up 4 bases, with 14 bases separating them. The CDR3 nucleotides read TGCAGTGCTAGAGGACAGACTATACCTTACGAGCAGTACTTC. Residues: CSARGQTIPYEQYF.

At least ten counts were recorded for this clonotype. In nucleotides, the CDR3 is TGTGCCAGCAGCTTAGGACTAGCGGGGGGCCTCTCCTACGAGCAGTACTTC. It is translated as CASSLGLAGGLSYEQYF. This chain connects TRBV7-2 to TRBJ2-7; 13 bases line up with TRBD2. Germline CDR1 is SGHTA and CDR2 is FQGNSA. This CDR3 has 17 amino acids. The V gene end was trimmed by 1 base and the J gene end by 0 bases; junction bases not matched to a gene: 3.

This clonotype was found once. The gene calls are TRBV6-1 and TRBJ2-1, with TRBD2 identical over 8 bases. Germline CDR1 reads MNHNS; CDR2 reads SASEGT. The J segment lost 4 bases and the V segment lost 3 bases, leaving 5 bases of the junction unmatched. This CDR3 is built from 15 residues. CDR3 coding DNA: TGTGCCAGCAGTGAGTTACTAGCGGAATACAATGAGCAGTTCTTC. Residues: CASSELLAEYNEQFF.

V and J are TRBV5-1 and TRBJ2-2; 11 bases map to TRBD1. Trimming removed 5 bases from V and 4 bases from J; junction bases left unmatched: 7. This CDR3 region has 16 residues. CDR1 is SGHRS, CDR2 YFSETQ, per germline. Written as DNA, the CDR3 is TGCGCCAGCAGTTCGTCCGGGACAGGGGGCACCGGGGAGCTGTTTTTT. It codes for CASSSSGTGGTGELFF. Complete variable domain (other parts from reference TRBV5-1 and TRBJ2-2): KAGVTQTPRYLIKTRGQQVTLSCSPISGHRSVSWYQQTPGQGLQFLFEYFSETQRNKGNFPGRFSGRQFSNSRSEMNVSTLELGDSALYLCASSSSGTGGTGELFFGEGSRLTVL.

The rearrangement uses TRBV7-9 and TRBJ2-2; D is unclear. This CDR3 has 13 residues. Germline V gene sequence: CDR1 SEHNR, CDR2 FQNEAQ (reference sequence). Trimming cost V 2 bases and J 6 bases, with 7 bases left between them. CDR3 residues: CASSLYRAGELFF. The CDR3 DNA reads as TGTGCCAGCAGCTTATACCGGGCCGGGGAGCTGTTTTTT.

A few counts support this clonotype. The DNA of the CDR3 is TGCGCCAGCAGCTTGACAGGACCGATGAACACTGAAGCTTTCTTT. Protein product: CASSLTGPMNTEAFF. J is TRBJ1-1 and V is TRBV5-1; a weak D match, TRBD1 (5 bases). The germline V gene encodes CDR1 SGHRS and CDR2 YFSETQ. V was cut by 1 base and J by 0 bases, with 10 bases left in between. The CDR3 runs to 15 residues.

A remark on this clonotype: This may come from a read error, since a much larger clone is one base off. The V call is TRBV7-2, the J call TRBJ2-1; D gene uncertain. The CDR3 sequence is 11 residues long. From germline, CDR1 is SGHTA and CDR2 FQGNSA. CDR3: CASSPSLERFF. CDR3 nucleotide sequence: TGTGCCAGCAGCCCGAGCTTGGAGCGGTTCTTC.

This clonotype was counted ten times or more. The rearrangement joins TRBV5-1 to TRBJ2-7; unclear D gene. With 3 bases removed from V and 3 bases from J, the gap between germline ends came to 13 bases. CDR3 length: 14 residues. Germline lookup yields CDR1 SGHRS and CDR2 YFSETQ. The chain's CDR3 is CASSSDFSGYEQYF. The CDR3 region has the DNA TGCGCCAGCAGCTCCGACTTTAGTGGCTACGAGCAGTACTTC.